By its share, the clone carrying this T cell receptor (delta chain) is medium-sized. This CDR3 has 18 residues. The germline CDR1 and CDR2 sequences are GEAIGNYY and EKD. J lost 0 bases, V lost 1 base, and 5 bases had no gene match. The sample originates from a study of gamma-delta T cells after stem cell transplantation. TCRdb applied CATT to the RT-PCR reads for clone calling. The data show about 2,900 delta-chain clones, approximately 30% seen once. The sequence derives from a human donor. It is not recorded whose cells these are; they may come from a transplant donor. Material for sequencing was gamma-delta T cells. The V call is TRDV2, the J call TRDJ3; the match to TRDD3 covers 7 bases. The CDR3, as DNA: TGTGCCTGTGACACTCTGGGGGGTAGCTCCTGGGACACCCGACAGATGTTTTTC. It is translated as CACDTLGGSSWDTRQMFF.